This passage covers 3 T cell receptor beta chains from one sample sequenced in a study of blood T cell repertoires in COVID-19. Produced via immunoSEQ multiplex PCR; TCRdb's table is partial and in-frame only. The sample has about 250,000 clones, about 82% seen once. Sequenced: peripheral blood. These receptor sequences come from a woman aged 55-69 years with active or convalescent COVID-19.

The chain employs TRBV7-9 and TRBJ1-2; D may be TRBD1 (5 bases). There are 14 residues in the CDR3. CDR1 and CDR2 from the germline V gene are SEHNR and FQNEAQ (reference sequence). V shed 5 bases and J shed 3 bases, with 13 bases lying between them. The CDR3 DNA reads as TGTGCCAGCAGCCCCGGGGGTTCGGACTATGGCTACACCTTC. This codes for CASSPGGSDYGYTF.

The DNA of the CDR3 is TGTGCCAGCAGTGCGGACACCACTGCTTCCTACACCTTC. This translates into CASSADTTASYTF. This chain links TRBV6-4 with TRBJ1-2, with a possible D match to TRBD1 (5 bases). The ends were cut back, 4 bases at V and 10 bases at J, with 16 bases in the middle. The CDR3 is 13 amino acids. The germline V gene encodes CDR1 MRHNA and CDR2 SNTAGT.

V and J are TRBV7-9 and TRBJ1-1; D remains unclear. Between the trimmed V and J ends, which lost 7 bases and 4 bases, there was a span of 13 bases. CDR3 length: 13 amino acids. Germline assignment: CDR1 SEHNR and CDR2 FQNEAQ (reference sequence). The CDR3 bases are TGTGCCAGCATTATAATTTTAGCCACTGAAGCTTTCTTT. Protein sequence: CASIIILATEAFF.